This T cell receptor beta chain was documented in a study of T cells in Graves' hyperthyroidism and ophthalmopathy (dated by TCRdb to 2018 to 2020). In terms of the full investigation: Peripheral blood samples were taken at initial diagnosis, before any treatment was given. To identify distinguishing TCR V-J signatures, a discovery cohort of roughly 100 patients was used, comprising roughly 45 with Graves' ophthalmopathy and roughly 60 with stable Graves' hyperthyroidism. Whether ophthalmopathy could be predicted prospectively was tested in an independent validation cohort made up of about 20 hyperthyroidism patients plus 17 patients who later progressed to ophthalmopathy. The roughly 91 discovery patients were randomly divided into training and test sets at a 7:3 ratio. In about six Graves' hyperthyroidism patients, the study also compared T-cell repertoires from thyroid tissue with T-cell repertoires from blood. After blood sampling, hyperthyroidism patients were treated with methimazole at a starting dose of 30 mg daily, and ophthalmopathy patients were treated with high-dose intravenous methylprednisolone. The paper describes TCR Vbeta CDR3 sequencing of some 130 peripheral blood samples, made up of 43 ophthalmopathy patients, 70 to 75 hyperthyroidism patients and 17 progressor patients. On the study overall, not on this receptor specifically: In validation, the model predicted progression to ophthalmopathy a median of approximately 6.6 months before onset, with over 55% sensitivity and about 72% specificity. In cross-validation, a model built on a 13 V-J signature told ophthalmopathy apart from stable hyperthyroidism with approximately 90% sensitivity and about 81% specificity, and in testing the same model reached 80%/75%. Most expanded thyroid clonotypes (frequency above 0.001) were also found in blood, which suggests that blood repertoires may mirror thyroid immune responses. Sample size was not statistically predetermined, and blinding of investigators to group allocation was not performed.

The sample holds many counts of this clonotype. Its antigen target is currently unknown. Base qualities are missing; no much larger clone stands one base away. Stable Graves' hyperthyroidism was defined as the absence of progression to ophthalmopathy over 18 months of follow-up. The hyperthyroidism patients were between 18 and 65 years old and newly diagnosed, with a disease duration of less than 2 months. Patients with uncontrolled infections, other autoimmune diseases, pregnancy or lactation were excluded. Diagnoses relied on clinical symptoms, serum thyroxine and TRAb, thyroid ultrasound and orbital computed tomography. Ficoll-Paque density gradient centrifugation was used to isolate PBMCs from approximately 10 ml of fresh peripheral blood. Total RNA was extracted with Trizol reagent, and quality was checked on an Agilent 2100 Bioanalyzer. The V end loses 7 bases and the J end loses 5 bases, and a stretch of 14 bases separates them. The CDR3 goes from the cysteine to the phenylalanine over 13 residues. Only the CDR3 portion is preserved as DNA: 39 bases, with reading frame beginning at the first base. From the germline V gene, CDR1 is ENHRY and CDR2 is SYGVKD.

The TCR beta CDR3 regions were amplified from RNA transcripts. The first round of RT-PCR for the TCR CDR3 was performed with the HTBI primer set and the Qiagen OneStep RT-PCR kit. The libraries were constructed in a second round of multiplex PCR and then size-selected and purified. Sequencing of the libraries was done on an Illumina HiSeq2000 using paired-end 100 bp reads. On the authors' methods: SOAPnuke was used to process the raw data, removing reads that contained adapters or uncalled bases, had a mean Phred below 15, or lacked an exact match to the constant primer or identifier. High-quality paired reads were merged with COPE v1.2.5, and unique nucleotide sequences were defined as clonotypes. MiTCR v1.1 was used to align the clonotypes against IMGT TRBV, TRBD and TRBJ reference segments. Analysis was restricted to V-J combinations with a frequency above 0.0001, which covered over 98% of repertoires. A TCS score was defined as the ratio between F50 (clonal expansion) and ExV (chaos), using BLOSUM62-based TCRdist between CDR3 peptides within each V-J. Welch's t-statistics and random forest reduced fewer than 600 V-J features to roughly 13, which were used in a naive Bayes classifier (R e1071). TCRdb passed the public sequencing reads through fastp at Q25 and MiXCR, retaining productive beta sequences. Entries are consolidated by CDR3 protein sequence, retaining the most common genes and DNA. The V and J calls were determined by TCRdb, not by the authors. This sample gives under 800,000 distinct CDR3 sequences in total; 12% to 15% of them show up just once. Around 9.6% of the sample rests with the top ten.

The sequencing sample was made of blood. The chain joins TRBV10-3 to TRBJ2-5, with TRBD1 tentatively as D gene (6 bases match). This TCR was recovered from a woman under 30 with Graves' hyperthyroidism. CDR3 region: CAINHGGAETQYF. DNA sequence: TGTGCCATCAATCATGGGGGCGCGGAGACCCAGTACTTC.